This T cell receptor beta chain derives from a study of identifying expanded T cells in peripheral blood. Regarding the study as a whole: Across healthy donors, higher total template counts meant significantly greater approximately 2-week count variance.

Using immunoSEQ multiplex PCR, the repertoire was profiled, and TCRdb retains in-frame clones only, with some absent. The sample carries tens of thousands of clones, approximately 88% recorded once. Germline V gene data show CDR1 as MGHRA and CDR2 as YSYEKL. Trimming removed 1 base from V and 3 bases from J; junction bases left unmatched: 3. The CDR3 covers 16 residues. Worth noting for this clone: As yet, its antigen is unknown.

Collection occurred without any documented infections or immune events in donors. The rearrangement uses TRBV4-1 and TRBJ2-4, with 10 bases identical to TRBD2. The sample consisted of blood. This sequence was found in a person aged 18-70 years in good health. As DNA, the CDR3 is TGCGCCAGCAGCCAAGTTATAGCGGGGGGCAAAAACATTCAGTACTTC. It specifies CASSQVIAGGKNIQYF.